These 12 T cell receptor beta chains were sequenced from one sample in a study of blood T cell repertoires in COVID-19 (dated by TCRdb to the early 2020s). The library was generated by the immunoSEQ multiplex PCR assay. The source is immuneACCESS, and TCRdb retained only in-frame sequences with V and J called. Part of the clones is not carried over; for the studies checked, unresolved V genes explain less than half of this, and the remainder is unexplained. Here the sample has 210,000 or so clones; just over 85% occur a single time. The ten largest clonotypes hold more than 1.4% of the sample. The sequencing input was peripheral blood. All receptors derive from a man between 18 and 29 years old with active or convalescent COVID-19.

The chain couples TRBV19 to TRBJ1-5; 10 bases map to TRBD1. Germline V gives CDR1 LNHDA, CDR2 SQIVND (reference sequence). V shed 4 bases and J 3 bases; nucleotides not matched to a gene: 3. This CDR3 region has 15 residues. The chain's CDR3 is CASSRGQGVNQPQHF. CDR3 sequence (DNA): TGTGCCAGTAGTAGAGGACAGGGGGTCAATCAGCCCCAGCATTTT.

The chain couples TRBV19 to TRBJ2-1; D is unresolved. V was cut by 6 bases and J by 6 bases, with 9 bases left in between. The V gene's germline CDR1 is LNHDA and CDR2 SQIVND (reference sequence). This CDR3 has 12 amino acids. The DNA for the CDR3 is TGTGCCAGTAGCCTGTCTTTCAATGAGCAGTTCTTC. This sequence encodes CASSLSFNEQFF.

On this clone itself: This same CDR3 is encoded by further DNA sequences in the sample. The V gene is TRBV18, the J gene TRBJ1-1; no clear D. The CDR3 contains 13 residues. Germline lookup yields CDR1 KGHSH and CDR2 LQKENI. Trimming removed 3 bases at V and 1 base at J, with 6 bases between. The CDR3 nucleotides are TGTGCCAGCTCACCCTCAGGGAACACTGAAGCTTTCTTT. Protein: CASSPSGNTEAFF.

The genes are TRBV15 and TRBJ2-1; tentatively, D is TRBD2 (6 bases). V was cut by 0 bases and J by 7 bases, with 16 bases left in between. The germline V gene encodes CDR1 LNHNV and CDR2 YYDKDF (reference sequence). The CDR3 consists of 16 residues. CDR3 loop: CATSRDRVGSGNEQFF. DNA for the CDR3: TGTGCCACCAGCAGAGACAGGGTCGGGAGTGGAAATGAGCAGTTCTTC.

Comments on this clone: This same CDR3 is encoded by further DNA sequences in the sample. This chain links TRBV9 with TRBJ2-3; D unclear. CDR1 is SGDLS and CDR2 is YYNGEE in the germline V gene. The CDR3 extends over 14 amino acids. Trimming took off 0 bases at V and 2 bases at J, with 7 bases between the two ends. CDR3 protein: CASSVAGVTDTQYF. The CDR3 nucleotides are TGTGCCAGCAGCGTAGCTGGAGTCACAGATACGCAGTATTTT.

The rearrangement links TRBV7-9 to TRBJ2-5; D perhaps matches TRBD1 (5 bases). Germline V gene lookup returns CDR1 SEHNR and CDR2 FQNEAQ (reference sequence). This CDR3 has 14 residues. Trimming took off 5 bases at V and 0 bases at J, with 10 bases between the two ends. The CDR3 spells CASSQGSYQETQYF. CDR3 bases: TGTGCCAGCAGCCAGGGCTCGTACCAAGAGACCCAGTACTTC.

CDR3 DNA sequence: TGTGCCACCAGCCCCCTTAGACCGCAGGGATGGGGGCTAGGACAGCCCCAGCATTTT. Its protein is CATSPLRPQGWGLGQPQHF. The chain joins TRBV15 to TRBJ1-5; weak D call: TRBD1 (6 bases). The CDR3 loop spans 19 amino acids. The germline V gene encodes CDR1 LNHNV and CDR2 YYDKDF (reference sequence). V lost 5 bases to trimming and J lost 7 bases, with 30 bases between them.

J is TRBJ2-7 and V is TRBV5-6; maybe TRBD1 (5 bases). The germline gives CDR1 SGHDT, CDR2 YYEEEE. Trimming removed 1 base from V and 7 bases from J, with 18 bases in between. CDR3 length: 15 residues. The CDR3 DNA sequence: TGTGCCAGCAGCTTGTCTGGGGCTCTCCCTAGAGAGCAGTACTTC. It specifies CASSLSGALPREQYF.

The chain is built from TRBV7-3 and TRBJ1-3; the match to TRBD1 covers 10 bases. The CDR3 length is 17 residues. V shed 5 bases, J shed 7 bases, and the junction held 14 bases outside the gene matches. Per germline, CDR1 SGHTA and CDR2 FQGTGA. The CDR3 sequence: CASSPNPRTGGSNTIYF. Written as DNA, the CDR3 is TGTGCCAGCAGCCCGAACCCCAGGACAGGGGGTAGCAACACCATATATTTT. The full variable domain, in which reference TRBV7-3 and TRBJ1-3 provide the parts outside the CDR3, is GAGVSQTPSNKVTEKGKYVELRCDPISGHTALYWYRQSLGQGPEFLIYFQGTGAADDSGLPNDRFFAVRPEGSVSTLKIQRTERGDSAVYLCASSPNPRTGGSNTIYFGEGSWLTVV.

This sequence joins TRBV30 and TRBJ1-2, with TRBD1 as a possible D gene (6 bases). V lost 2 bases, J lost 6 bases, and 10 bases lay in between. Germline lookup yields CDR1 GTSNPN and CDR2 SVGIG (reference sequence). CDR3 length: 12 residues. CDR3 DNA sequence: TGTGCCTGGAGTCGGGGGGCGGATGGCTACACCTTC. Translation gives CAWSRGADGYTF.

CDR3 sequence (DNA): TGTGCCTGGAGTATGCAGGGGCCCAGCGCGCAGTACTTC. Amino acids: CAWSMQGPSAQYF. The rearrangement links TRBV30 to TRBJ2-7; D possibly corresponds to TRBD1 (6 bases). CDR1 is GTSNPN, CDR2 SVGIG, per germline (reference sequence). The CDR3 consists of 13 residues. Trimming left V 2 bases short and J 9 bases short, with 17 bases between. The variable domain in full, with the rest retrieved from reference TRBV30 and TRBJ2-7, is SQTIHQWPATLVQPVGSPLSLECTVEGTSNPNLYWYRQAAGRGLQLLFYSVGIGQISSEVPQNLSASRPQDRQFILSSKKLLLSDSGFYLCAWSMQGPSAQYFGPGTRLTVT.

The rearrangement uses TRBV13 and TRBJ2-7; 7 nucleotides match TRBD1. Trimming removed 0 bases from V and 3 bases from J; junction bases left unmatched: 5. CDR1 is PRHDT and CDR2 is FYEKMQ in the germline V gene (reference sequence). This CDR3 has 15 amino acids. This chain's CDR3 is CASSLGHRQGYEQYF. The CDR3 DNA follows: TGTGCCAGCAGCTTAGGACATAGACAGGGCTACGAGCAGTACTTC.